These T cell receptor beta chains were read from a single sample in a study of OX40 agonist ivuxolimab in advanced cancers. The table came from immunoSEQ multiplex PCR; TCRdb's copy has only in-frame clones and leaves some out. The sample contains more than 55,000 clones, 70% to 90% of which appear only once. The sequences come from CD4+ or CD8+ T cells sorted from blood, collected in a trial of the OX40 agonist ivuxolimab. The receptors shown here come from an adult with an advanced solid tumor such as melanoma, head and neck, liver or kidney cancer. CDR3s include the opening cysteine and the closing phenylalanine or tryptophan. A D gene is named only where the DNA matches it firmly. Rows may omit the clone size; those that give it use once, few, many or a size class.

-	TRBV7-6	-	TRBJ2-2	CASSLDSNTGELFF	TGTGCCAGCAGCTTAGACAGCAACACCGGGGAGCTGTTTTTT
-	TRBV5-1	TRBD1	TRBJ1-1	CASSVGDREANTEAFF	TGCGCCAGCAGCGTCGGGGACAGGGAGGCGAACACTGAAGCTTTCTTT
many	TRBV7-9	-	TRBJ1-4	CASSEGAGDSEKLFF	TGTGCCAGCAGCGAAGGGGCAGGGGATAGTGAAAAACTGTTTTTT
-	TRBV28	-	TRBJ2-7	CASSLYAGFEEQYF	TGTGCCAGCAGTTTATATGCAGGGTTCGAGGAGCAGTACTTC
-	TRBV16	TRBD1	TRBJ1-2	CASSHPPGQGNDGYTF	TGTGCCAGCAGCCATCCCCCGGGACAGGGGAATGATGGCTACACCTTC
-	TRBV13	TRBD1	TRBJ1-4	CASSLAGGTGVEKLFF	TGTGCCAGCAGCTTAGCGGGAGGGACAGGGGTGGAAAAACTGTTTTTT
-	TRBV5-6	-	TRBJ2-1	CASSSGSDEQFF	TGTGCCAGCAGCTCCGGGTCGGATGAGCAGTTCTTC
once	TRBV21-1	-	TRBJ1-5	CASSKALYFLGPDSNQPQHF	TGTGCCAGCAGCAAAGCGCTATATTTTCTGGGGCCTGATAGCAATCAGCCCCAGCATTTT
-	TRBV5-1	-	TRBJ1-2	CASSGGGPDGYTF	TGCGCCAGCAGCGGCGGGGGACCAGATGGCTACACCTTC
-	TRBV7-9	TRBD1	TRBJ2-7	CASGQDYEQYF	TGTGCCAGCGGACAGGACTACGAGCAGTACTTC
-	TRBV11-2	TRBD1	TRBJ2-6	CASSIHRDRTLSGANVLTF	TGTGCCAGCAGCATACACCGGGACAGGACCCTCTCTGGGGCCAACGTCCTGACTTTC
-	TRBV15	TRBD2	TRBJ2-3	CATSSGSAGDTQYF	TGTGCCACCTCCAGCGGGAGCGCCGGAGATACGCAGTATTTT
-	TRBV28	-	TRBJ1-4	CASSLREREKLFF	TGTGCCAGCAGTCTCCGGGAAAGAGAAAAACTGTTTTTT
-	TRBV5-1	-	TRBJ1-5	CASSLRGGNQPQHF	TGCGCCAGCAGCTTGCGAGGGGGCAATCAGCCCCAGCATTTT
-	TRBV2	-	TRBJ2-3	CASSEESRTDTQYF	TGTGCCAGCAGTGAAGAGAGTCGCACAGATACGCAGTATTTT
-	TRBV27	TRBD2	TRBJ2-7	CASSPSGAVTYEQYF	TGTGCCAGCAGCCCTAGCGGGGCTGTAACCTACGAGCAGTACTTC
-	TRBV4-1	-	TRBJ2-5	CASSQAGNQETQYF	TGCGCCAGCAGCCAAGCAGGAAACCAAGAGACCCAGTACTTC
-	TRBV28	TRBD1	TRBJ1-3	CASGWTGLGNTIYF	TGTGCCAGCGGCTGGACAGGGCTCGGAAACACCATATATTTT
-	TRBV14	-	TRBJ1-1	CASSHAPAAEAFF	TGTGCCAGCAGCCACGCCCCCGCCGCTGAAGCTTTCTTT
once	TRBV27	-	TRBJ2-7	CASRKGIEQYF	TGTGCCAGCAGAAAGGGGATCGAGCAGTACTTC